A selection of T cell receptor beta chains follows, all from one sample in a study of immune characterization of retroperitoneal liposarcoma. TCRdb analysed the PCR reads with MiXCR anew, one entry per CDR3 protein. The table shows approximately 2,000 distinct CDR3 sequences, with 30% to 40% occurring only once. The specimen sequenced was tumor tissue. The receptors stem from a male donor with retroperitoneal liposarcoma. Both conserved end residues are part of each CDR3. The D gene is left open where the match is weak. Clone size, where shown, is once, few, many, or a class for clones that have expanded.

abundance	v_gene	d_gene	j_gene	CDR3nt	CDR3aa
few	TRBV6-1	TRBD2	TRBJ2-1	TGTGCCAGCAGTTATCGCGGGGGTCTGACCAATGAGCAGTTCTTC	CASSYRGGLTNEQFF
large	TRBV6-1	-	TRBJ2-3	TGTGCCAGCAACGCGCTGGGTAGCACAGATACGCAGTATTTT	CASNALGSTDTQYF
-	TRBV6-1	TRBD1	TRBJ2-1	TGTGCCAGCAGTTCGACAGGGTTTGAGCAGTTCTTC	CASSSTGFEQFF
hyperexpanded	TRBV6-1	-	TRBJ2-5	TGTGCCAGCAGTGTTTCATGGGGCCAAGAGACCCAGTACTTC	CASSVSWGQETQYF
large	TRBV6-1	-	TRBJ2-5	TGTGCCAGCAGTCTTCGGTTTCGAGGAGCGGCCCAGTACTTC	CASSLRFRGAAQYF
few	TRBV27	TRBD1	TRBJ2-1	TGTGCCAGCAGTAGGACTCACGGGACAGGCTTGAAACCCTACGAGCAGTTCTTC	CASSRTHGTGLKPYEQFF
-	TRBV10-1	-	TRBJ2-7	TGCGCCAGCAGTCAATCGGTTGGTAGTGACGAGCAGTACTTC	CASSQSVGSDEQYF
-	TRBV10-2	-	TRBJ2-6	TGCGCCAGCAGTGAGTCGGGGACCATGAGCTCTGGGGCCAACGTCCTGACTTTC	CASSESGTMSSGANVLTF
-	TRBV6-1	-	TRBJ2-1	TGTGCCAGCAGTTATACGTGGAACAATGAGCAGTTCTTC	CASSYTWNNEQFF
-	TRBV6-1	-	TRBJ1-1	TGTGCCAGCGAAGTGACAGCGGAGCACACTGAAGCTTTCTTT	CASEVTAEHTEAFF
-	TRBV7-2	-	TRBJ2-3	TGTGCCAGCAGCTCTATTACTAGCACAGATACGCAGTATTTT	CASSSITSTDTQYF
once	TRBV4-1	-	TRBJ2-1	TGCGCCAGCAGCCAAGATAGCAGGGGCTACAATGAGCAGTTCTTC	CASSQDSRGYNEQFF
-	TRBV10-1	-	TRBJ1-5	TGCGCCAGTTTCGCTCAGGGGATGAAGCAGCCCCAGCATTTT	CASFAQGMKQPQHF
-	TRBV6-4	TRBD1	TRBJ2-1	TGTGCCAGCAGTGACTCTCTACAGGGGGCTGGAGGTTACAATGAGCAGTTCTTC	CASSDSLQGAGGYNEQFF
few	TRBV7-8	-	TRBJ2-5	TGTGCCAGCAGCCCAGAGGTTATCAACAGAGGAGAGACCCAGTACTTC	CASSPEVINRGETQYF
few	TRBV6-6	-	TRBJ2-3	TGTGCCAGCAGTTACGGGACTCCGGGGGCAGATACGCAGTATTTT	CASSYGTPGADTQYF
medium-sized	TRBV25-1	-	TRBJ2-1	TGTGCCAGCAGTGAAGGTCGGCTTGAGCAGTTCTTC	CASSEGRLEQFF